The rows below give T cell receptor beta chains drawn from one sample of a study of blood T cell repertoires in COVID-19. Profiling relied on immunoSEQ multiplex PCR, and the TCRdb table lists in-frame clones only, not all of them. The table has 250,000 or so clones, over 65% seen once; the top ten hold around 3.4%. Material: peripheral blood. The origin of the receptors is a woman of 80 years or more with acute or convalescent COVID-19. CDR3s include the opening cysteine and the closing phenylalanine or tryptophan. D genes are given only for firm matches. Size is omitted from some rows. Given values are once, few, many or a class for expanded clones.

D gene	V gene	clone size	J gene	CDR3 DNA	CDR3 protein
TRBD1	TRBV9	.	TRBJ2-3	TGTGCCAGCAGCGCTCGACAGGGGGCCACAGATACGCAGTATTTT	CASSARQGATDTQYF
.	TRBV28	.	TRBJ2-7	TGTGCCAGCAGGGGGACACGAAGGGACGAGCAGTACTTC	CASRGTRRDEQYF
.	TRBV19	few	TRBJ1-5	TGTGCCAGCAATGACAGAGATCAGCCCCAGCATTTT	CASNDRDQPQHF
TRBD2	TRBV25-1	.	TRBJ2-2	TGTGCCAGCGGACTAGCGGGAGCCGGGGAGCTGTTTTTT	CASGLAGAGELFF
TRBD2	TRBV10-1	.	TRBJ2-1	TGCGCCAGCAGTGAGGCTAGCGGATACTACAATGAGCAGTTCTTC	CASSEASGYYNEQFF
.	TRBV18	.	TRBJ1-2	TGTGCCAGCTCACCCCAGGGGACGAATGGCTACACCTTC	CASSPQGTNGYTF
TRBD2	TRBV18	.	TRBJ2-7	TGTGCCAGCTCACCACCTGGCTCCCTAGCGGGAGCGAGCTCCTACGAGCAGTACTTC	CASSPPGSLAGASSYEQYF
.	TRBV12-3/TRBV12-4	once	TRBJ2-1	TGTGCCAGCAGTTTCTTCCACAATGAGCAGTTCTTC	CASSFFHNEQFF
TRBD2	TRBV19	many	TRBJ2-1	TGTGCCAGTAGCAAGCGGGAGGGCCGGTCCTACAATGAGCAGTTCTTC	CASSKREGRSYNEQFF
.	TRBV6-6	.	TRBJ1-2	TGTGCCAGCAGTTACTCGAAGGGGGATGGTGGCTACACCTTC	CASSYSKGDGGYTF
.	TRBV19	.	TRBJ2-2	TGTGCCAGTAGTGGACGGGACACCATCACCGGGGAGCTGTTTTTT	CASSGRDTITGELFF
.	TRBV27	.	TRBJ2-3	TGTGCCAGCAGTTTACGGGTTTCTAGCACAGATACGCAGTATTTT	CASSLRVSSTDTQYF
.	TRBV4-3	.	TRBJ1-2	TGCGCCAGCAGCCAAGATAGGCAGGTGAACTATGGCTACACCTTC	CASSQDRQVNYGYTF
.	TRBV11-1	.	TRBJ2-1	TGTGCCAGCAGCTTATCGGACGGGAGCTCCTACAATGAGCAGTTCTTC	CASSLSDGSSYNEQFF
TRBD1	TRBV7-9	few	TRBJ2-1	TGTGCCAGCAGCGTAGGACAGGGGGCGTACAATGAGCAGTTCTTC	CASSVGQGAYNEQFF
.	TRBV19	.	TRBJ1-2	TGTGCCAGTAGCCCTGGGGAGGGTTTGCGCTATGGCTACACCTTC	CASSPGEGLRYGYTF
.	TRBV6-1	once	TRBJ2-5	TGTGCCAGCAGTGAGGGGGGAGAGACCCAGTACTTC	CASSEGGETQYF
.	TRBV6-2/TRBV6-3	.	TRBJ2-7	TGTGCCAGCAGCCCGCAGGGTACCTACGAGCAGTACTTC	CASSPQGTYEQYF
TRBD1	TRBV9	.	TRBJ1-5	TGTGCCAGCAGCAAGGGACAGGGCGGGGGTCAGCCCCAGCATTTT	CASSKGQGGGQPQHF
.	TRBV30	.	TRBJ2-5	TGTGCCTGGAGTGTACAGACCCAAGAGACCCAGTACTTC	CAWSVQTQETQYF
TRBD1	TRBV6-4	.	TRBJ1-2	TGTGCCAGCAGTGACCCCACGACAGGGAGATATGGCTACACCTTC	CASSDPTTGRYGYTF
TRBD2	TRBV4-1	.	TRBJ2-7	TGCGCCAGCAGCCAACGTGGACTAGCGGGAGACGAGCAGTACTTC	CASSQRGLAGDEQYF
TRBD1	TRBV18	.	TRBJ1-4	TGTGCCAGCTCACCAGATATCGGGGGACAGCTTAATGAAAAACTGTTTTTT	CASSPDIGGQLNEKLFF
.	TRBV4-2	.	TRBJ1-2	TGTGCCAGCAGCCAAGAGGAGGGGACCTATGGCTACACCTTC	CASSQEEGTYGYTF
.	TRBV2	.	TRBJ2-7	TGTGCCAGCAGTGAGGCCTCCTCCGAGCAGTACTTC	CASSEASSEQYF
.	TRBV12-3/TRBV12-4	medium-sized	TRBJ2-2	TGTGCCAGCAGTCCAACCTTAAGGGGGCTGTTTTTT	CASSPTLRGLFF
.	TRBV5-1	.	TRBJ1-2	TGCGCCAGCAGCCTAGCGGGGGCGAACTATGGCTACACCTTC	CASSLAGANYGYTF
.	TRBV19	.	TRBJ2-7	TGTGCCAGTAGAGGACTTAGCTCCTACGAGCAGTACTTC	CASRGLSSYEQYF
.	TRBV11-2	.	TRBJ2-7	TGTGCCAGCAGCTTAGATTACAGGGCGCTCACCTACGAGCAGTACTTC	CASSLDYRALTYEQYF
.	TRBV3-1/TRBV3-2	few	TRBJ2-5	TGTGCCAGCAGCCAAGCGGGACTCCAAGAGACCCAGTACTTC	CASSQAGLQETQYF
TRBD2	TRBV5-1	few	TRBJ2-7	TGCGCCAGCAGCTGGGTGGGAGGGTTTAACTACGAGCAGTACTTC	CASSWVGGFNYEQYF
TRBD2	TRBV11-1	.	TRBJ2-5	TGTGCCAGCAGCCCCGCCCGCGGGGGTCAAGAGACCCAGTACTTC	CASSPARGGQETQYF
.	TRBV5-1	few	TRBJ2-5	TGCGCCAGCAAGAGGGGTAGCGGTCAAGAGACCCAGTACTTC	CASKRGSGQETQYF
.	TRBV5-1	.	TRBJ2-7	TGCGCCAGCAGCCCCTCAGGACAGAAGATAACCTACGAGCAGTACTTC	CASSPSGQKITYEQYF
.	TRBV9	.	TRBJ2-1	TGTGCCAGCAGCGTAGTCGGCGGAGGGACCAATGAGCAGTTCTTC	CASSVVGGGTNEQFF
.	TRBV4-3	.	TRBJ1-6	TGCGCCAGCAGCCAAGCCCTAGATCATTCACCCCTCCACTTT	CASSQALDHSPLHF
TRBD1	TRBV6-6	.	TRBJ2-7	TGTGCCAGCAGTTACTCGGGGACAGGCCCCTACGAGCAGTACTTC	CASSYSGTGPYEQYF
.	TRBV3-1/TRBV3-2	.	TRBJ1-3	TGTGCCAGCAGCCAAAGTTACGTGAGCTCTGGAAACACCATATATTTT	CASSQSYVSSGNTIYF
TRBD1	TRBV11-1	.	TRBJ2-3	TGTGCCAGCAGCCCGGGACAGGGGCGAGACACAGATACGCAGTATTTT	CASSPGQGRDTDTQYF
.	TRBV5-1	.	TRBJ2-7	TGCGCCAGCAACCCAGGGATCACCTCCGAGCAGTACTTC	CASNPGITSEQYF
TRBD2	TRBV15	.	TRBJ2-5	TGTGCCACCAGCAGAGAACGTGGACTAGCGGGGGGGGTAAAGACCCAGTACTTC	CATSRERGLAGGVKTQYF
.	TRBV2	once	TRBJ2-5	TGTGCCAGCAGTGACAGGGGTCTCGACCAAGAGACCCAGTACTTC	CASSDRGLDQETQYF
.	TRBV4-1	.	TRBJ2-7	TGCGCCAGCAGCCTACGATTGGGAGGAACCTACGAGCAGTACTTC	CASSLRLGGTYEQYF
TRBD1	TRBV7-2	.	TRBJ1-1	TGTGCCAGCAGCAAACGGACAGGGGAAGCTTTCTTT	CASSKRTGEAFF
.	TRBV7-9	.	TRBJ2-2	TGTGCCAGCAGTCTCCGGGTCGGGACCGGGGAGCTGTTTTTT	CASSLRVGTGELFF
.	TRBV18	.	TRBJ2-3	TGTGCCAGCTCACCGGGGGGACAGAGCACAGATACGCAGTATTTT	CASSPGGQSTDTQYF
TRBD1	TRBV18	.	TRBJ1-5	TGTGCCAGCTCACCGACCGGGACAGGGTTTTTACAGCCCCAGCATTTT	CASSPTGTGFLQPQHF
.	TRBV12-3/TRBV12-4	few	TRBJ1-3	TGTGCCAACCTTGACAGTTCTGGAAACACCATATATTTT	CANLDSSGNTIYF
TRBD1	TRBV10-3	.	TRBJ1-1	TGTGCCATCAGTCCGGCCTCGACAGGGGTGAACACTGAAGCTTTCTTT	CAISPASTGVNTEAFF
TRBD1	TRBV7-9	.	TRBJ1-2	TGTGCCAGCAGCTTAGCGAGGCAGGGGGACCATGGCTACACCTTC	CASSLARQGDHGYTF
.	TRBV7-9	.	TRBJ2-2	TGTGCCAGCAGCCCACAATCGACAGCTGCTAACACCGGGGAGCTGTTTTTT	CASSPQSTAANTGELFF
.	TRBV13	once	TRBJ1-1	TGTGCCAGCAGCTTATTCAGGGAAAGCGCGAACACTGAAGCTTTCTTT	CASSLFRESANTEAFF
TRBD1	TRBV2	.	TRBJ2-3	TGTGCCAGCAGTGAAAGACCAGGACAGGGCCTCACAGATACGCAGTATTTT	CASSERPGQGLTDTQYF